This T cell receptor beta chain was recovered during a study of cytomegalovirus exposure and HLA in healthy donors. Generated by immunoSEQ multiplex PCR, the TCRdb table keeps only in-frame clones and is missing some. The table includes around 400,000 clones, around 86% detected once. This clone was counted once. Sequencing input: PBMCs. The receptor comes from a woman aged 18 to 35 in good health and CMV-seronegative.

CDR3 in DNA: TGTGCCAGCAGCCTGCAGGGTTGGGCCGGGGAGCTGTTTTTT. Its translation is CASSLQGWAGELFF. The chain joins TRBV27 to TRBJ2-2; tentatively, D is TRBD1 (5 bases). V was shortened by 6 bases and J by 6 bases, with 14 bases between the two germline ends. Germline V gene lookup returns CDR1 MNHEY and CDR2 SMNVEV (reference sequence). This CDR3 region has 14 residues.